What follows describes a single T cell receptor beta chain. The sample originates from a study of blood T cell repertoires in COVID-19. Here immunoSEQ multiplex PCR was the method, and the copy in TCRdb shows in-frame clones only, minus some. The table includes roughly 150,000 clones, 70% to 85% detected once. Trimming took 6 bases from V and 8 from J, leaving 13 bases between them. This CDR3 has 12 residues. CDR1 MNHEY and CDR2 SMNVEV come from the germline V gene (reference sequence). Sequencing was performed on peripheral blood. The chain recombines TRBV27 with TRBJ1-2; no reliable D call. This TCR was sampled from a man aged 80 or over with COVID-19, enrolled during active disease. CDR3 sequence (DNA): TGTGCCAGCAGGCGCGGCCCCGGGGGCTACACCTTC. Its translation is CASRRGPGGYTF.